The 10 T cell receptor beta chains given below trace back to one sample, sequenced in a study of blood T cell repertoires in COVID-19. The method was immunoSEQ multiplex PCR; TCRdb's version includes in-frame clones alone and lacks a portion of them. The sample holds about 94,000 clones, 87% seen once. The specimen was peripheral blood. The receptors here all came from an elderly woman with acute or convalescent COVID-19.

V usage is TRBV5-1 and J usage is TRBJ2-1; weak D call: TRBD2 (5 bases). The CDR3 is made up of 15 amino acids. Trimming pared 2 bases from V and 2 bases from J, leaving 11 bases between. CDR1 SGHRS and CDR2 YFSETQ come from the germline V gene. CDR3 region: CASSFWRATYNEQFF. The CDR3 DNA reads TGCGCCAGCAGCTTCTGGCGGGCAACCTACAATGAGCAGTTCTTC.

CDR3 nucleotide sequence: TGTGCCAGCAAAGAGGCGGGGAGGACTAACTATGGCTACACCTTC. Translated: CASKEAGRTNYGYTF. V gene TRBV6-5 combines with J gene TRBJ1-2; D uncertain. The CDR3 consists of 15 residues. The V gene lost 7 bases and the J gene lost 0 bases, with 15 bases spanning the gap. From germline, CDR1 is MNHEY and CDR2 SVGAGI.

The chain has TRBV19 and TRBJ2-1; no reliable D call. Per the germline V gene, CDR1 is LNHDA and CDR2 is SQIVND (reference sequence). Trimming shortened V by 4 bases and J by 2 bases, and 12 bases separated the two germline ends. The CDR3 is 15 amino acids. This CDR3 is CASSTTRSPYNEQFF. Here the CDR3 DNA reads TGTGCCAGTAGTACTACGAGAAGCCCCTACAATGAGCAGTTCTTC.

The rearrangement joins TRBV4-2 to TRBJ1-1; D not certain. CDR1 is LGHNA, CDR2 YNFKEQ, per germline. This CDR3 is built from 14 residues. V was cut by 3 bases and J by 5 bases, with 13 bases left in between. CDR3 protein: CASSHPNPGTEAFF. The DNA of the CDR3 is TGTGCCAGCAGCCATCCCAACCCGGGAACTGAAGCTTTCTTT.

This clone was seen a handful of times. V gene TRBV23-1 combines with J gene TRBJ1-5; a possible D gene is TRBD1 (5 bases). TRBV23-1 is sorted into the ORF group, with uncertain function. The ends were cut back, 2 bases at V and 0 bases at J, with 11 bases in the middle. The CDR3 sequence is 16 residues long. The CDR3 DNA sequence: TGCGCCAGCAGTCAACCTGGACAAGATAGCAATCAGCCCCAGCATTTT. Amino acids: CASSQPGQDSNQPQHF.

In its sample, this clone was seen once. The V call is TRBV7-2, the J call TRBJ2-1; D perhaps matches TRBD2 (5 bases). The CDR3 runs 13 residues. Germline V CDR1 and CDR2: SGHTA, FQGNSA. With 5 bases removed from V and 6 bases from J, the gap between germline ends came to 11 bases. CDR3 region: CASSTGRGNEQFF. The CDR3 nucleotides are TGTGCCAGCAGCACCGGCCGGGGCAATGAGCAGTTCTTC.

The rearrangement uses TRBV24-1 and TRBJ1-2; no reliable D call. Trimming took off 1 base at V and 1 base at J, with 9 bases between the two ends. Germline values: CDR1 KGHDR, CDR2 SFDVKD. The CDR3 contains 15 residues. CDR3 DNA sequence: TGTGCCACCAGTGATTTCCGACAAGTTAACTATGGCTACACCTTC. Protein product: CATSDFRQVNYGYTF.

J is TRBJ2-1 and V is TRBV2; D gene ambiguous. Germline loops: CDR1 SNHLY, CDR2 FYNNEI. This CDR3 region has 11 residues. The V and J ends lost 0 bases and 12 bases respectively, with 6 bases between them. CDR3 residues: CASSEARGQFF. DNA for the CDR3: TGTGCCAGCAGTGAAGCGAGAGGGCAGTTCTTC.

The CDR3 sequence is CASTLAAQSYEQYF. The CDR3 region has the DNA TGTGCCAGCACCCTAGCGGCACAGTCCTACGAGCAGTACTTC. This chain links TRBV2 with TRBJ2-7; 7 nucleotides align to TRBD2. V was clipped by 7 bases and J by 1 base; unmatched bases: 7. The CDR3 sequence is 14 residues long. CDR1 and CDR2 (germline): SNHLY, FYNNEI.

The V gene is TRBV2, the J gene TRBJ2-3, with 10 bases that match TRBD2. With V trimmed by 6 bases and J by 6 bases, 6 bases remained unmatched. The CDR3 has 14 amino acids. Germline V CDR1 and CDR2: SNHLY, FYNNEI. CDR3 DNA: TGTGCCAGCAGGGCTAGCGGGAGATGGGATACGCAGTATTTT. It yields the protein CASRASGRWDTQYF.